One sample yielded the 14 T cell receptor beta chains listed below, sequenced in a study of cytomegalovirus exposure and HLA in healthy donors. Only in-frame clones appear in the TCRdb table, and some are missing; sequencing was by immunoSEQ multiplex PCR. The table shows about 330,000 clones, with 87% occurring only once. The material sequenced was PBMCs. Receptor source: a woman aged 25 to 39 in good health and CMV-seropositive.

The gene calls are TRBV27 and TRBJ1-4; the D gene is possibly TRBD1 (5 bases). Germline CDR1 and CDR2: MNHEY and SMNVEV (reference sequence). The CDR3 has 14 residues. Trimming removed 3 bases at V and 8 bases at J, with 13 bases between. CDR3 sequence (DNA): TGTGCCAGCAGTTTCCAGGGTTTTGGGGAAAAACTGTTTTTT. Protein sequence: CASSFQGFGEKLFF.

The CDR3 sequence is CASSQAWDPDTQYF. The CDR3 bases are TGCGCCAGCAGCCAGGCATGGGATCCAGATACGCAGTATTTT. The chain employs TRBV4-1 and TRBJ2-3; no definite D call. The CDR3 is made up of 14 amino acids. V was trimmed by 3 bases and J by 4 bases, leaving 11 bases between them. Germline V gene sequence: CDR1 MGHRA, CDR2 YSYEKL.

This chain uses TRBV27 with TRBJ1-1, with D unresolved. The CDR3 extends over 12 amino acids. V lost 6 bases and J 8 bases, leaving 13 bases between the germline ends. Germline V gives CDR1 MNHEY, CDR2 SMNVEV (reference sequence). The CDR3 DNA reads TGTGCCAGCAGACGCCTGAGAGGAGAAGCTTTCTTT. This gives the protein CASRRLRGEAFF.

This chain joins TRBV7-3 and TRBJ2-1; 12 positions agree with TRBD2. The CDR3 totals 16 residues. V dropped 2 bases and J dropped 1; count of bases not matched to a gene: 0. Per germline, CDR1 SGHTA and CDR2 FQGTGA. For the CDR3, the DNA is TGTGCCAGCAGCTTAGGACTAGCGGGGTCCTACAATGAGCAGTTCTTC. Translating it yields CASSLGLAGSYNEQFF.

This clone has just a few counts. J is TRBJ1-1 and V is TRBV19; weak D call: TRBD1 (6 bases). Germline lookup yields CDR1 LNHDA and CDR2 SQIVND (reference sequence). The CDR3 is 16 amino acids. The V end was cut by 5 bases, the J end by 0 bases, with 16 bases between. For the CDR3, the DNA is TGTGCCAGTAGTGGTGGACAGACAGACATGAACACTGAAGCTTTCTTT. Protein sequence: CASSGGQTDMNTEAFF. The variable domain in full, with the rest retrieved from reference TRBV19 and TRBJ1-1, is DGGITQSPKYLFRKEGQNVTLSCEQNLNHDAMYWYRQDPGQGLRLIYYSQIVNDFQKGDIAEGYSVSREKKESFPLTVTSAQKNPTAFYLCASSGGQTDMNTEAFFGQGTRLTVV.

The rearrangement links TRBV27 to TRBJ2-5; 14 bases match TRBD2. J lost 5 bases, V lost 5 bases, and 4 bases had no gene match. This CDR3 has 15 amino acids. CDR1 is MNHEY and CDR2 is SMNVEV in the germline V gene (reference sequence). The CDR3 DNA sequence: TGTGCCAGCAGTCCTCGACTAGCGGGGGGGGAGACCCAGTACTTC. Protein sequence: CASSPRLAGGETQYF.

The chain carries TRBV28 and TRBJ2-2, with D possibly matching TRBD2 (7 bases). Looked up from germline, CDR1 is MDHEN and CDR2 is SYDVKM. V was pared by 6 bases and J by 4 bases, with 15 bases between. The CDR3 runs 15 residues. The CDR3 region is CASSSRGALTGELFF. The CDR3 DNA is TGTGCCAGCAGCTCCCGGGGGGCCCTCACCGGGGAGCTGTTTTTT.

This chain connects TRBV9 to TRBJ2-1; perhaps D is TRBD1 or TRBD2 (6 bases each). Germline V gene lookup returns CDR1 SGDLS and CDR2 YYNGEE. V was cut by 0 bases and J by 4 bases, with 17 bases left in between. CDR3 length: 17 residues. The CDR3 spells CASSVAGEGGIYNEQFF. CDR3 in DNA: TGTGCCAGCAGCGTAGCTGGTGAGGGGGGAATTTACAATGAGCAGTTCTTC. The full variable domain, rest sourced from reference TRBV9 and TRBJ2-1, is DSGVTQTPKHLITATGQRVTLRCSPRSGDLSVYWYQQSLDQGLQFLIQYYNGEERAKGNILERFSAQQFPDLHSELNLSSLELGDSALYFCASSVAGEGGIYNEQFFGPGTRLTVL.

The gene calls are TRBV5-6 and TRBJ2-2; a possible D gene is TRBD2 (5 bases). This CDR3 has 16 residues. Germline loops: CDR1 SGHDT, CDR2 YYEEEE. V shed 5 bases and J shed 0 bases, with 14 bases lying between them. The CDR3 bases are TGTGCCAGCAGGCCGGTGGGCGGGCCGAACACCGGGGAGCTGTTTTTT. It specifies CASRPVGGPNTGELFF.

The chain recombines TRBV9 with TRBJ2-7; 7 bases are a match to TRBD1. The CDR3 contains 15 residues. V was pared by 3 bases and J by 3 bases, with 9 bases of the junction left unmatched. Per germline, CDR1 SGDLS and CDR2 YYNGEE. CDR3 sequence (DNA): TGTGCCAGCAGCGGAGGACCGGGACAGCGCTACGAGCAGTACTTC. It specifies CASSGGPGQRYEQYF.

V gene TRBV15 combines with J gene TRBJ2-5, with TRBD1 matching over 12 bases. With 5 bases clipped from V and 5 bases from J, the junction kept 6 bases outside the gene matches. In germline, CDR1 is LNHNV, CDR2 YYDKDF (reference sequence). There are 15 residues in the CDR3. CDR3 loop: CATSHRDRGPETQYF. The CDR3 nucleotides read TGTGCCACCAGCCACCGGGACAGGGGGCCGGAGACCCAGTACTTC. Looking up the rest from reference TRBV15 and TRBJ2-5 gives the full variable domain: DAMVIQNPRYQVTQFGKPVTLSCSQTLNHNVMYWYQQKSSQAPKLLFHYYDKDFNNEADTPDNFQSRRPNTSFCFLDIRSPGLGDTAMYLCATSHRDRGPETQYFGPGTRLLVL.

The V and J genes are TRBV4-3 and TRBJ2-1; a weak D match, TRBD2 (5 bases). The CDR3 loop spans 15 amino acids. Germline V gene lookup returns CDR1 LGHNA and CDR2 YSLEER. Trimming pared 2 bases from V and 2 bases from J, leaving 10 bases between. The CDR3 sequence is CASSQPADTYNEQFF. The CDR3 DNA sequence: TGCGCCAGCAGCCAACCAGCGGATACCTACAATGAGCAGTTCTTC.

V gene TRBV28 combines with J gene TRBJ2-7, with a possible D match to TRBD2 (5 bases). The CDR3 is 14 residues long. CDR1 and CDR2 (germline): MDHEN, SYDVKM. V was shortened by 5 bases and J by 4 bases, with 15 bases between the two germline ends. The DNA for the CDR3 is TGTGCCAGCAGTCACGAGCGGTTCCGTTACGAGCAGTACTTC. Protein product: CASSHERFRYEQYF.

The chain combines TRBV13 with TRBJ2-5; 7 nucleotides match TRBD2. The CDR3 is 14 amino acids. Trimming took 4 bases from V and 5 from J; bases not matched to a gene: 7. Germline assignment: CDR1 PRHDT and CDR2 FYEKMQ (reference sequence). DNA of the CDR3: TGTGCCAGCAGCTCCCGGACTAGTTCCGAGACCCAGTACTTC. Residues: CASSSRTSSETQYF.